Ten or more counts support the clone carrying this TCR beta chain. Its antigen is still unknown. The data were obtained in a study of regulatory T cells in long-lasting Graves disease. Broader study findings: A greater number of public clonotypes (about 3,000) was shared by persistent patients than by new patients (approximately 910).

Time point here: newly diagnosed GD, antithyroid drugs for less than 3 months. From PBMCs, RNA was extracted and then used to make the TCR library. Diagnoses of Graves' disease were made by American Thyroid Association guidelines. Combining iRepertoire HTBI primers with Arm-PCR of CDR3 regions, the authors built TCR beta libraries. In the original processing: Samples revealed 62 TRBV and 14 TRBJ segments. Each CDR3 protein is one row after TCRdb ran MiXCR on the multiplex PCR reads. These V and J calls rely on TCRdb rather than the paper's analysis. The repertoire holds more than 300,000 distinct CDR3 sequences, 16% seen once, with about 19% in the top ten. The same data also contributed to another study, on T cells in Graves' hyperthyroidism and ophthalmopathy. From that second work: Hyperthyroidism was newly diagnosed in patients aged 18 to 65 (duration under 2 months).

The TCR sequence derives from a woman in her late teens or twenties with Graves disease. The sequencing used peripheral blood mononuclear cells (PBMCs), collected at new diagnosis, from a patient treated with antithyroid drugs.

Here the CDR3 reads CSAPSGGPLSYEQYF. The CDR3 bases are TGCAGTGCGCCCTCTGGAGGGCCTCTCTCCTACGAGCAGTACTTC. The chain links TRBV20-1 to TRBJ2-7, with D possibly matching TRBD2 (6 bases). There are 15 residues in the CDR3. Germline lookup yields CDR1 DFQATT and CDR2 SNEGSKA (reference sequence). Trimming took off 6 bases at V and 0 bases at J, with 18 bases between the two ends.